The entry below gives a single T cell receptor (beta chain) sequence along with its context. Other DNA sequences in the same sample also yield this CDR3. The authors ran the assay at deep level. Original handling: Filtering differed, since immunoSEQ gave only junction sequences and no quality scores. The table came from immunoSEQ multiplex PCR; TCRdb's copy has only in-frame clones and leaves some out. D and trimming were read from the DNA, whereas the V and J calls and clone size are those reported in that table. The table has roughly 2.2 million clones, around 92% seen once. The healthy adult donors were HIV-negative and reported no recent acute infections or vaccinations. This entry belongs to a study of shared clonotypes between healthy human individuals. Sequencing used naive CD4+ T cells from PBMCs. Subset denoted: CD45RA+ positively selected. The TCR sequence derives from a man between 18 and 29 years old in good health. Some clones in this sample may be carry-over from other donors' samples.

The CDR3 sequence is CASSLAVDTQYF. CDR3 in DNA: TGCGCCAGCAGCTTGGCCGTTGATACGCAGTATTTT. The chain uses TRBV5-1 and TRBJ2-3; D remains unclear. Germline loops: CDR1 SGHRS, CDR2 YFSETQ. This CDR3 comprises 12 residues. V was shortened by 0 bases and J by 6 bases, with 5 bases between the two germline ends.